Described below is a single T cell receptor (beta chain) sequence and its context. Antigen specificity is unknown. The data derive from a study of tumor-infiltrating lymphocytes in primary liver carcinoma. Study at large: Patients diagnosed with primary liver carcinoma received treatment through surgical resection. The five patients, who were men and women, ranged in age from 30 to 69 years.

Germline V CDR1 and CDR2: LGHNA, YNFKEQ. V shed 1 base and J shed 2 bases, with 13 bases lying between them. The length of the CDR3 is 16 residues. Production of TCR beta cDNA used roughly 0.55 ug total RNA together with a constant-region primer. Construction of TCR beta libraries relied on three successive nested multiplex PCR rounds employing slightly modified ARM-PCR. It was with TRBV1-TRBV30 forward primers and a C-beta reverse primer that the first two PCR rounds were run, at around 9 cycles each. TCRdb re-called the multiplex PCR reads with MiXCR, one entry per CDR3 protein. The sample has approximately 340,000 distinct CDR3 sequences; about 65% are singletons. Blood RNA was derived from unsorted whole blood, and germline DNA was extracted too. Overall study results and limits: Tumor top-250-clone fraction significantly exceeded that of blood (p = 0.039).

Sample: peripheral blood. The V and J genes are TRBV4-2 and TRBJ2-3; D unclear. This receptor was obtained from a man aged 35 to 55 with primary liver carcinoma and hepatitis B virus infection. In DNA form, the CDR3 reads TGTGCCAGCAGCCAAGGTTTTAGCCGGCTCACAGATACGCAGTATTTT. This translates into CASSQGFSRLTDTQYF.